This T cell receptor (beta chain) was profiled in a study of blood T cell repertoires in COVID-19. In the study overall: Material from acute and convalescent COVID-19 was sourced from the United States, Italy and Spain. Sample material is recorded as cDNA or gDNA derived from T cells, B-cell-depleted T cells, or PBMCs.

Per germline, CDR1 SGHRS and CDR2 YFSETQ. V shed 4 bases and J 9 bases; nucleotides not matched to a gene: 5. There are 12 residues in the CDR3. Repertoires were generated with immunoSEQ multiplex PCR, while TCRdb's copy carries only in-frame clones and drops some. Counted here are roughly 110,000 clones, roughly 80% occurring once; the ten biggest clones make up around 1.5%. The sequence came from a man between 45 and 60 years old with acute or convalescent COVID-19. The J gene is TRBJ1-2, the V gene TRBV5-1; 8 bases are a match to TRBD1. Material for sequencing was peripheral blood. Written as DNA, the CDR3 is TGCGCCAGCAGCCTCCAGGGGGCGAGCTACACCTTC. Its translation is CASSLQGASYTF. Variable domain in full (rest from reference TRBV5-1 and TRBJ1-2): KAGVTQTPRYLIKTRGQQVTLSCSPISGHRSVSWYQQTPGQGLQFLFEYFSETQRNKGNFPGRFSGRQFSNSRSEMNVSTLELGDSALYLCASSLQGASYTFGSGTRLTVV.